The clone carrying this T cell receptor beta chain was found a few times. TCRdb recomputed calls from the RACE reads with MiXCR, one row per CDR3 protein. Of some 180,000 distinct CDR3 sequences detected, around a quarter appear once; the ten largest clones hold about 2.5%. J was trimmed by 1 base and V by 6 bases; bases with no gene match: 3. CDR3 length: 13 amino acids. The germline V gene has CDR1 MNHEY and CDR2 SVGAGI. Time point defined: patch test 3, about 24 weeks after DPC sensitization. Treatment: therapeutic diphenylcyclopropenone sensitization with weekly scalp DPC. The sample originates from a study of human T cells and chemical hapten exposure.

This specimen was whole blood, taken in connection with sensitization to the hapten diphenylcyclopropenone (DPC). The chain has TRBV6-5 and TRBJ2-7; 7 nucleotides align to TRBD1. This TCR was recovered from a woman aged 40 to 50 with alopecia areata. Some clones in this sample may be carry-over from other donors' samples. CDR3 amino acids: CASRLQGSYEQYF. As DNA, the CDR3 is TGTGCCAGCAGATTACAGGGGTCCTACGAGCAGTACTTC.